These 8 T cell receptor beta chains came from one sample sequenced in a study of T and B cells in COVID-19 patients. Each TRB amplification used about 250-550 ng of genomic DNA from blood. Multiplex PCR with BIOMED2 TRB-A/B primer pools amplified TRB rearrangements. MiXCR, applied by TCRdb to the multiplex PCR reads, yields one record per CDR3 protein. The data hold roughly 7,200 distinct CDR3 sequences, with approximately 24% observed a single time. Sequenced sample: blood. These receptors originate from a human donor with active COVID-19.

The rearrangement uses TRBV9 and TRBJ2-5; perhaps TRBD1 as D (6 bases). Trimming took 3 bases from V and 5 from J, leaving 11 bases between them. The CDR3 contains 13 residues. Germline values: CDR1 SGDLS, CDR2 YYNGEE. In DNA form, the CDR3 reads TGTGCCAGCAGCGGAGAGGACAGCGAGACCCAGTACTTC. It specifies CASSGEDSETQYF.

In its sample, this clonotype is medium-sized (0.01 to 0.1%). The CDR3 DNA follows: TGTGCCAGCAGTTGGACAGTCCGGAATGAGCAGTTCTTC. Its protein is CASSWTVRNEQFF. V and J are TRBV27 and TRBJ2-1, with D perhaps matching TRBD1 (6 bases). Trimming removed 4 bases from V and 7 bases from J, with 11 bases in between. The CDR3 has 13 residues. Germline V gene sequence: CDR1 MNHEY, CDR2 SMNVEV (reference sequence).

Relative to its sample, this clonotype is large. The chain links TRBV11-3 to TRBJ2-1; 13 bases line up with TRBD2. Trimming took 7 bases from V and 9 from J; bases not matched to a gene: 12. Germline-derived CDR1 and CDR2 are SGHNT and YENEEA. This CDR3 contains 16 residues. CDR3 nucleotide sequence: TGTGCCAGCAAACCGCGCGGGACTAGCGGGAAACGTGAGCAGTTCTTC. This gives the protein CASKPRGTSGKREQFF.

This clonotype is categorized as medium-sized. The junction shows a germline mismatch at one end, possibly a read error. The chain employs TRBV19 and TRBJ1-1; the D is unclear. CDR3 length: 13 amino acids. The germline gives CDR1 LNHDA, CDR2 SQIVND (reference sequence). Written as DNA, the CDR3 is TGTGCCAGTAGTACCTATGCCGAACGGACGAGGGAGTTT. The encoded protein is CASSTYAERTREF.

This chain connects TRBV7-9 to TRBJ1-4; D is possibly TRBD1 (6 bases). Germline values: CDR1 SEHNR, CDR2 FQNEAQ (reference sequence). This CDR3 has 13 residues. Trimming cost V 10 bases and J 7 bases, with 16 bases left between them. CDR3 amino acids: CATQQGFAEKLFF. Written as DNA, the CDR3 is TGTGCCACTCAACAGGGATTTGCTGAAAAACTGTTTTTT.

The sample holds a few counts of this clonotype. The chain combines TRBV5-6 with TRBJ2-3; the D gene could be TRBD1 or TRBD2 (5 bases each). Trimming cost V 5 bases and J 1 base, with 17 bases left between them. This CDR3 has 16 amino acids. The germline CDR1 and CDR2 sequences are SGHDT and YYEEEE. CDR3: CASSDRGGLGTDTQYF. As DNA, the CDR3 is TGTGCCAGCAGTGACAGAGGAGGATTGGGCACAGATACGCAGTATTTT.

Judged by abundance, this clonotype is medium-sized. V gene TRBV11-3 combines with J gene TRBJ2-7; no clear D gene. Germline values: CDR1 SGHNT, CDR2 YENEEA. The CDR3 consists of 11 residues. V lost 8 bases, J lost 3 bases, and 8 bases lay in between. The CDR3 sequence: CASASGYEQYF. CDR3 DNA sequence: TGTGCCAGCGCTTCCGGCTACGAGCAGTACTTC.

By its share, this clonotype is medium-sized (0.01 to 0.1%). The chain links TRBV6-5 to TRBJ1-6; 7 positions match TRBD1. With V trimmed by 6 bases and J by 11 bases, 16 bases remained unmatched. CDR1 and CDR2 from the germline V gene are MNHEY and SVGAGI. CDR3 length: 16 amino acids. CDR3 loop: CASSHRGGGILTPLHF. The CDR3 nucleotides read TGTGCCAGCAGCCACAGGGGTGGGGGAATTTTGACACCCCTCCACTTT.